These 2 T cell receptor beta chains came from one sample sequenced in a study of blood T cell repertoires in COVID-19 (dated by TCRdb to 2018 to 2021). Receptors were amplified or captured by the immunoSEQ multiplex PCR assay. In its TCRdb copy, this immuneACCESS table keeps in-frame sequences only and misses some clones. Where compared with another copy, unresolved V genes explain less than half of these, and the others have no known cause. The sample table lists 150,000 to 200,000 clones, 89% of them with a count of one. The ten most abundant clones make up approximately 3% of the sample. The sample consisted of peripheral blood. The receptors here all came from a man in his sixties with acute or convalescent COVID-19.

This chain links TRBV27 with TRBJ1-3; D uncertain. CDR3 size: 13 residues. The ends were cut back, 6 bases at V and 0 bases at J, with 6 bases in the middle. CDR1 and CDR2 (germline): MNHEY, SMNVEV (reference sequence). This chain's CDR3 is CASSTSSGNTIYF. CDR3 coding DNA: TGTGCCAGCAGCACAAGCTCTGGAAACACCATATATTTT.

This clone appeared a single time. CDR3 sequence reads: CASSLGGDSLYEQYF. CDR3 nucleotide sequence: TGTGCCAGCAGCTTAGGAGGGGACAGTCTATATGAGCAGTACTTC. The chain is built from TRBV7-8 and TRBJ2-7, with 7 bases identical to TRBD1. The ends lost 1 base at V and 7 bases at J; junction bases unmatched: 10. The germline V gene has CDR1 SGHVS and CDR2 FQNEAQ. The CDR3 has 15 residues.